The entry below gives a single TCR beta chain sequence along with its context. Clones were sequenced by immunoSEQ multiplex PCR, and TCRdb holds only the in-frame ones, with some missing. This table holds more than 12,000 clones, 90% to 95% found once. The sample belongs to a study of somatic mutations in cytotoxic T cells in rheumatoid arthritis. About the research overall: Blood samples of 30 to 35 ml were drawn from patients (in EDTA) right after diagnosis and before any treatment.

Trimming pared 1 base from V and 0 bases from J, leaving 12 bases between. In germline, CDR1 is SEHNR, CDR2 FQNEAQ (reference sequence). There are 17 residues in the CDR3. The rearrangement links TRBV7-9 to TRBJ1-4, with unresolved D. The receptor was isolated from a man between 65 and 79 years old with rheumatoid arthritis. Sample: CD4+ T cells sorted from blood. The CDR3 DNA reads TGTGCCAGCAGCTTAGGGAGGGTCGGTGCAACTAATGAAAAACTGTTTTTT. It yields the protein CASSLGRVGATNEKLFF.